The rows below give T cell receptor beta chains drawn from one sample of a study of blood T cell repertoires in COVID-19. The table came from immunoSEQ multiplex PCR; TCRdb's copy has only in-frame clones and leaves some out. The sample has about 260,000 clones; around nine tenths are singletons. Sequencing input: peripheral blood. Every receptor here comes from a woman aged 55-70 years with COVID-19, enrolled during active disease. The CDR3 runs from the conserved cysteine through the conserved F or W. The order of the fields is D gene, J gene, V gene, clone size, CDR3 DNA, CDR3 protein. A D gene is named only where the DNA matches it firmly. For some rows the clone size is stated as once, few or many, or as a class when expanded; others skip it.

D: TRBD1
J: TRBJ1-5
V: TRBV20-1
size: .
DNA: TGCAGTGCTAGTTGGGACAGGGAAAATCAGCCCCAGCATTTT
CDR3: CSASWDRENQPQHF

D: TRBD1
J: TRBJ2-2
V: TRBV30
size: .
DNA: TGTGCCTGGACCGAAGGGACAGGGGGCCGGGAGCTGTTTTTT
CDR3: CAWTEGTGGRELFF

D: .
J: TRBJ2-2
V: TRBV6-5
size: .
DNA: TGTGCCAGCAGGGACCGCGGGACCACCGGGGAGCTGTTTTTT
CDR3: CASRDRGTTGELFF

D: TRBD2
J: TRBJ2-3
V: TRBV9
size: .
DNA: TGTGCCAGCAGCGCCCTCGGGAGGCGGAGCACAGATACGCAGTATTTT
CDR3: CASSALGRRSTDTQYF

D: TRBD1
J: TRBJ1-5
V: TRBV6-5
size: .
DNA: TGTGCCAGCAAGCCTTCCCGGGACAGGAATCAGCCCCAGCATTTT
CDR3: CASKPSRDRNQPQHF

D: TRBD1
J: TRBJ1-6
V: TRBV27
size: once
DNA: TGTGCCAGCAGTTTATCAGCAGGGGGCGGTTCACCCCTCCACTTT
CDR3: CASSLSAGGGSPLHF

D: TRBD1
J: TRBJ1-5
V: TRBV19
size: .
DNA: TGTGCCAGTAGCACGACAGGGGGCGGGCAGCCCCAGCATTTT
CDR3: CASSTTGGGQPQHF

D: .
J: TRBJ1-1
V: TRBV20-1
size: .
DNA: TGCAGTGCTAGTCGTAACACGGGGTTAAGAACTGAAGCTTTCTTT
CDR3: CSASRNTGLRTEAFF

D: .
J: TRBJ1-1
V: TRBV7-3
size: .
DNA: TGTGCCAGCAGCGAGGACAGGAACACTGAAGCTTTCTTT
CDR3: CASSEDRNTEAFF

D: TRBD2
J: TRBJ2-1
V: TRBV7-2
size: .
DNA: TGTGCCAGCAGCTGGGCGGGACTAGCGGAAAGCAATGAGCAGTTCTTC
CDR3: CASSWAGLAESNEQFF

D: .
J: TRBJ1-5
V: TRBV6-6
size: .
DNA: TGTGCCAGCAGTTACTCGACTGGGGCAAGCAATCAGCCCCAGCATTTT
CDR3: CASSYSTGASNQPQHF

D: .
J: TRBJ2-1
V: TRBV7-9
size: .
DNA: TGTGCCAGCAGCTCCTCATACGGGAGTCGGTACAATGAGCAGTTCTTC
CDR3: CASSSSYGSRYNEQFF

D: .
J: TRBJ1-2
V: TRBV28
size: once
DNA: TGTGCCAGCAGACGTACAGGAGTTGACTATGGCTACACCTTC
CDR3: CASRRTGVDYGYTF

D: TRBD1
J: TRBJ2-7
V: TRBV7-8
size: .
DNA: TGTGCCAGCAGCCCGACAGGGGTTTCCTACGAGCAGTACTTC
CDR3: CASSPTGVSYEQYF

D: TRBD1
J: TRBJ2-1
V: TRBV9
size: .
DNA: TGTGCCAGCAGCGAGACAGGGACATACAATGAGCAGTTCTTC
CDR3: CASSETGTYNEQFF

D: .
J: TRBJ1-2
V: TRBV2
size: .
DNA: TGTGCCAGCAGTGTAGGGGGTCGGACAGCAAACTATGGCTACACCTTC
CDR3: CASSVGGRTANYGYTF

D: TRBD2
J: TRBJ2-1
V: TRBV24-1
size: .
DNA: TGTGCCACCAGTGATCCTCTAGCGGAGGCCTACAATGAGCAGTTCTTC
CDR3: CATSDPLAEAYNEQFF

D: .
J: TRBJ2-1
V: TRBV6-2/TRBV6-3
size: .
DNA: TGTGCCAGCAGTTACTCTAGAGTCGGCGGAACTTACAATGAGCAGTTCTTC
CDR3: CASSYSRVGGTYNEQFF

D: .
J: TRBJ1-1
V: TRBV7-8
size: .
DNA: TGTGCCAGCAGCTTAATGAGGAACACTGAAGCTTTCTTT
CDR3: CASSLMRNTEAFF

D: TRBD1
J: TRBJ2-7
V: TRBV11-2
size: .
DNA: TGTGCCAGCAGCTTAGGGGGACAGGGAGAGCAGTACTTC
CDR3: CASSLGGQGEQYF

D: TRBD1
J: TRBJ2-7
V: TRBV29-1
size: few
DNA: TGCAGCGTTGATGGGACAGGTGGGGATTACGAGCAGTACTTC
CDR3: CSVDGTGGDYEQYF

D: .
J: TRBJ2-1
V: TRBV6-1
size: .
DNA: TGTGCCAGCAGTGAAATAGCGACGGGTGAGCAGTTCTTC
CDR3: CASSEIATGEQFF

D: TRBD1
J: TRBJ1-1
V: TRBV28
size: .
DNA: TGTGCCAGCGGACTCCCCAGGACAGGGGGCGGAATGAACACTGAAGCTTTCTTT
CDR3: CASGLPRTGGGMNTEAFF

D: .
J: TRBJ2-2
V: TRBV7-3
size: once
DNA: TGTGCCAGCAGCTTAGGACAGGGAGGGGCCGGGGAGCTGTTTTTT
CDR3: CASSLGQGGAGELFF

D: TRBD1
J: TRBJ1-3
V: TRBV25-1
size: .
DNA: TGTGCCAGCAGGGACAGGGGAAAAATCTCTGGAAACACCATATATTTT
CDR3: CASRDRGKISGNTIYF

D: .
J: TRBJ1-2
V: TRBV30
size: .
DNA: TGTGCCTGGAGTCGTCGTCGTCCGGGAGCTAACTATGGCTACACCTTC
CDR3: CAWSRRRPGANYGYTF

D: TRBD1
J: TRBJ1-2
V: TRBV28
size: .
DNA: TGTGCCAGCAGAGAACAGGGGTCTAACTATGGCTACACCTTC
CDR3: CASREQGSNYGYTF

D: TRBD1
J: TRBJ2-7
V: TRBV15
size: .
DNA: TGTGCCACCAGCGATAGGGACAGGGAATCCTACGAGCAGTACTTC
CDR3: CATSDRDRESYEQYF